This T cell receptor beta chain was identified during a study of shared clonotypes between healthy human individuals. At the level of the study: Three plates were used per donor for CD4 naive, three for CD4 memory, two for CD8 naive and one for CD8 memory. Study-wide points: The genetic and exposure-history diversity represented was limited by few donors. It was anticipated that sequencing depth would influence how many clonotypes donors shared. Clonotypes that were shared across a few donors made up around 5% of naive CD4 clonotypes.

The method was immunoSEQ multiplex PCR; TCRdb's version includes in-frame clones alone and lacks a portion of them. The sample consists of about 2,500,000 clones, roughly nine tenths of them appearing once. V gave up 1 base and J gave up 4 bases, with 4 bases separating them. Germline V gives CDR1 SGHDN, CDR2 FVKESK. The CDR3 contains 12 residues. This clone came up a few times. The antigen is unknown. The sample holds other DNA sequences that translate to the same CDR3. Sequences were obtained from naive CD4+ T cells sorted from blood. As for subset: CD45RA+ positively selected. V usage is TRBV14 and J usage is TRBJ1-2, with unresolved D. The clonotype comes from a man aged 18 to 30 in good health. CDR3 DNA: TGTGCCAGCAGCCAAGGGCCCTATGGCTACACCTTC. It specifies CASSQGPYGYTF. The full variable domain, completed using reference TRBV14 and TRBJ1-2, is EAGVTQFPSHSVIEKGQTVTLRCDPISGHDNLYWYRRVMGKEIKFLLHFVKESKQDESGMPNNRFLAERTGGTYSTLKVQPAELEDSGVYFCASSQGPYGYTFGSGTRLTVV.